There are a few counts of the clone carrying this TCR beta chain. The data were taken from a study of blood T cell repertoires in COVID-19. In the study overall: Samples of COVID-19 (acute and convalescent) were obtained from the United States, Italy and Spain. T cells, B-cell-depleted T cells, or PBMCs supplied cDNA or gDNA.

Germline V gives CDR1 SGHRS, CDR2 YFSETQ. The CDR3 contains 13 residues. The V gene lost 4 bases and the J gene lost 4 bases, with 12 bases spanning the gap. Authors' methods: Counts of nucleated cells, estimated from reference gene primer amplification, were obtained. Sequencing used immunoSEQ multiplex PCR; TCRdb keeps in-frame clones, though not all of them. D and trimming come from the DNA, and the V and J calls and clone size come from that table. The sample has under 200,000 clones; under 80% are singletons. Sequencing used peripheral blood. The receptor's source is a woman of 80 years or more with acute or convalescent COVID-19. The chain carries TRBV5-1 and TRBJ2-7; no clear D. The CDR3 spells CASSTLPAYEQYF. CDR3 in DNA: TGCGCCAGCAGCACACTACCAGCATACGAGCAGTACTTC.